This is a list of T cell receptor beta chains from one sample in a study of blood T cell repertoires in COVID-19. TCRdb keeps only in-frame clones here, not all; method: immunoSEQ multiplex PCR. This sample has about 110,000 clones; about 76% occur once, and the top ten carry 15% to 20%. Sequences were obtained from peripheral blood. These receptors were collected from a woman aged 70-85 years with acute or convalescent COVID-19. The conserved cysteine and the conserved F or W are not part of the CDR3 here. The order of the fields is J gene, D gene, V gene, CDR3 protein. The D gene is left open where the match is weak.

J gene: TRBJ1-1
D gene: NA
V gene: TRBV2
CDR3 protein: ASSQGMNTEAF

J gene: TRBJ1-1
D gene: NA
V gene: TRBV28
CDR3 protein: ASSLPNTEAF

J gene: TRBJ2-1
D gene: NA
V gene: TRBV27
CDR3 protein: ASSHTGWGQF

J gene: TRBJ1-6
D gene: NA
V gene: TRBV7-8
CDR3 protein: ASSLAPPNSPLH

J gene: TRBJ2-7
D gene: NA
V gene: TRBV6-5
CDR3 protein: ASMLGLGGEQY

J gene: TRBJ1-1
D gene: NA
V gene: TRBV3-1/TRBV3-2
CDR3 protein: ASSQDSGQGAF

J gene: TRBJ2-1
D gene: TRBD1
V gene: TRBV10-1
CDR3 protein: ASSSGQGEVNEQF

J gene: TRBJ1-1
D gene: TRBD1
V gene: TRBV30
CDR3 protein: AWDRGREHTEAF

J gene: TRBJ2-1
D gene: TRBD1
V gene: TRBV6-5
CDR3 protein: ASSYNPGGNEQF

J gene: TRBJ2-6
D gene: TRBD1
V gene: TRBV19
CDR3 protein: ASSIQGGTGANVLT

J gene: TRBJ2-5
D gene: TRBD1
V gene: TRBV5-1
CDR3 protein: ASSFSGTGGRETQY

J gene: TRBJ2-3
D gene: NA
V gene: TRBV6-1
CDR3 protein: ASSELGGPTDTQY

J gene: TRBJ2-2
D gene: NA
V gene: TRBV24-1
CDR3 protein: ATSDSTGRTGELF

J gene: TRBJ2-7
D gene: NA
V gene: TRBV7-8
CDR3 protein: ASSYHGYYEQY

J gene: TRBJ2-7
D gene: TRBD1
V gene: TRBV27
CDR3 protein: ASRTGYEQY

J gene: TRBJ2-5
D gene: TRBD1
V gene: TRBV3-1/TRBV3-2
CDR3 protein: ASSRPGTVFN

J gene: TRBJ2-1
D gene: TRBD2
V gene: TRBV19
CDR3 protein: ASTTGGLGYNEQF

J gene: TRBJ1-1
D gene: NA
V gene: TRBV6-5
CDR3 protein: ASSHRAGNTEAF

J gene: TRBJ2-7
D gene: NA
V gene: TRBV9
CDR3 protein: ASSLRGGDEQY

J gene: TRBJ2-5
D gene: NA
V gene: TRBV2
CDR3 protein: ASSEEQGWEETQY

J gene: TRBJ1-3
D gene: NA
V gene: TRBV2
CDR3 protein: ASRAQALSGNTIY

J gene: TRBJ2-7
D gene: TRBD1
V gene: TRBV5-6
CDR3 protein: ATSRRAGTGGEQY

J gene: TRBJ1-1
D gene: TRBD1
V gene: TRBV27
CDR3 protein: ASSTRDRGLRTEAF

J gene: TRBJ2-1
D gene: NA
V gene: TRBV5-4
CDR3 protein: ASSRDIFDEQF

J gene: TRBJ2-1
D gene: TRBD2
V gene: TRBV7-9
CDR3 protein: ASSPPGLAGDLEQF

J gene: TRBJ2-6
D gene: NA
V gene: TRBV5-4
CDR3 protein: ASSAAVAGANVLT

J gene: TRBJ1-2
D gene: NA
V gene: TRBV6-5
CDR3 protein: ASRTTSALGYGYT

J gene: TRBJ1-2
D gene: TRBD1
V gene: TRBV19
CDR3 protein: ASSTRTGGIAYGYT

J gene: TRBJ1-2
D gene: NA
V gene: TRBV19
CDR3 protein: ASSRTALFYGYT

J gene: TRBJ2-7
D gene: NA
V gene: TRBV10-3
CDR3 protein: AISGQAMSSEQY

J gene: TRBJ2-2
D gene: NA
V gene: TRBV4-3
CDR3 protein: ASSQGGSLTGELF

J gene: TRBJ1-2
D gene: TRBD1
V gene: TRBV11-2
CDR3 protein: ASSLVGPPGQSGYGYT

J gene: TRBJ2-7
D gene: NA
V gene: TRBV6-5
CDR3 protein: ASNRRQAYEQY

J gene: TRBJ1-2
D gene: NA
V gene: TRBV29-1
CDR3 protein: SVRTAYGYT

J gene: TRBJ2-5
D gene: TRBD2
V gene: TRBV11-2
CDR3 protein: ASSSLRGGWETQY

J gene: TRBJ2-1
D gene: NA
V gene: TRBV11-3
CDR3 protein: ASSLDRGAYNEQF

J gene: TRBJ2-2
D gene: NA
V gene: TRBV28
CDR3 protein: ASIGGTNTGELF

J gene: TRBJ2-5
D gene: TRBD2
V gene: TRBV7-6
CDR3 protein: ASSLSIAGGIQETQY

J gene: TRBJ2-5
D gene: TRBD2
V gene: TRBV3-1/TRBV3-2
CDR3 protein: ASSPPSGGAETQY

J gene: TRBJ2-7
D gene: TRBD2
V gene: TRBV15
CDR3 protein: ATSTPSGGRPYEQY

J gene: TRBJ1-2
D gene: TRBD1
V gene: TRBV12-3/TRBV12-4
CDR3 protein: ASSVTGGGSYT

J gene: TRBJ1-1
D gene: TRBD1
V gene: TRBV27
CDR3 protein: ASRWGQGNTEAF

J gene: TRBJ1-6
D gene: NA
V gene: TRBV5-5
CDR3 protein: ASSLGTGLSPLH

J gene: TRBJ2-3
D gene: NA
V gene: TRBV28
CDR3 protein: ATQEGAGTQY

J gene: TRBJ1-3
D gene: NA
V gene: TRBV10-3
CDR3 protein: AIGQNSGNTIY

J gene: TRBJ2-7
D gene: NA
V gene: TRBV6-2/TRBV6-3
CDR3 protein: ASSYSILAEQY

J gene: TRBJ1-6
D gene: TRBD1
V gene: TRBV5-1
CDR3 protein: ASSYGGGADSPLH

J gene: TRBJ2-5
D gene: NA
V gene: TRBV10-3
CDR3 protein: AISVNRAETQY

J gene: TRBJ1-2
D gene: NA
V gene: TRBV7-2
CDR3 protein: ASSLVGTSQGYT